This T cell receptor (beta chain) originates from a study of human CD8 memory T cell subsets. Scientists made TCR beta libraries using UMI-labeled 5' RACE. TCRdb reprocessed the 5' RACE reads and keeps a single row for each CDR3 protein, giving no DNA. Its table lists approximately 5,400 distinct CDR3 sequences. Sequencing used CD8+ effector memory T cells (TEM) sorted from PBMCs. Subset of the sample: effector memory CD8 T cells, CCR7- CD45RO+ CD95+. This receptor was taken from a human donor in good health.

The CDR3 sequence: CASSLSPPSGGFYNEQFF. The V gene is TRBV27, the J gene TRBJ2-1; lacking DNA, the TRBD2 call made by TCRdb goes unchecked. The CDR3 covers 18 residues. CDR1 is MNHEY and CDR2 is SMNVEV in the germline V gene (reference sequence).